What follows are 4 T cell receptor beta chains derived from one specimen sequenced in a study of T cell responses to AZD1222 COVID-19 vaccine. Clones were read by immunoSEQ multiplex PCR, and TCRdb kept only the in-frame ones, dropping some. The table records some 130,000 clones, 85% to 95% of them present only once. This sample comprised peripheral blood, obtained 28 days after the second AZD1222 dose. The receptor source for this set is an adult who received the AZD1222 COVID-19 vaccine.

V is TRBV6-5 and J is TRBJ2-7; the match to TRBD1 covers 7 bases. This CDR3 is 15 amino acids long. The germline gives CDR1 MNHEY, CDR2 SVGAGI. With 5 bases clipped from V and 1 base from J, the junction kept 8 bases outside the gene matches. As DNA, the CDR3 is TGTGCCAGCAGTAAGTGGATGACAGGGTCCTACGAGCAGTACTTC. Translating gives CASSKWMTGSYEQYF.

This chain joins TRBV7-2 and TRBJ2-1, with TRBD2 as a possible D gene (5 bases). V was shortened by 2 bases and J by 5 bases, with 13 bases between the two germline ends. The CDR3 sequence is 15 residues long. Germline V gene sequence: CDR1 SGHTA, CDR2 FQGNSA. The CDR3 sequence is CASSLIPNGNNEQFF. The CDR3 bases are TGTGCCAGCAGCTTAATTCCTAACGGGAACAATGAGCAGTTCTTC.

The chain carries TRBV7-9 and TRBJ2-1, with 8 bases matching TRBD1. Germline V CDR1 and CDR2: SEHNR, FQNEAQ (reference sequence). This CDR3 comprises 15 residues. The trim removed 4 bases at V and 2 bases at J, leaving 4 bases unmatched. In nucleotides, the CDR3 is TGTGCCAGCAGCTCCGCCAGGGGGCCCTACAATGAGCAGTTCTTC. Translated: CASSSARGPYNEQFF. Full variable domain (remainder filled in from reference TRBV7-9 and TRBJ2-1): DTGVSQNPRHKITKRGQNVTFRCDPISEHNRLYWYRQTLGQGPEFLTYFQNEAQLEKSRLLSDRFSAERPKGSFSTLEIQRTEQGDSAMYLCASSSARGPYNEQFFGPGTRLTVL.

As DNA, the CDR3 is TGTGCCAGCAGTTTGGGCGGGTCCTACGAGCAGTACTTC. It specifies CASSLGGSYEQYF. The gene calls are TRBV28 and TRBJ2-7; D might be TRBD2 (5 bases). The CDR3 sequence is 13 residues long. Trimming left V 3 bases short and J 1 base short, with 7 bases between. The germline V gene has CDR1 MDHEN and CDR2 SYDVKM.